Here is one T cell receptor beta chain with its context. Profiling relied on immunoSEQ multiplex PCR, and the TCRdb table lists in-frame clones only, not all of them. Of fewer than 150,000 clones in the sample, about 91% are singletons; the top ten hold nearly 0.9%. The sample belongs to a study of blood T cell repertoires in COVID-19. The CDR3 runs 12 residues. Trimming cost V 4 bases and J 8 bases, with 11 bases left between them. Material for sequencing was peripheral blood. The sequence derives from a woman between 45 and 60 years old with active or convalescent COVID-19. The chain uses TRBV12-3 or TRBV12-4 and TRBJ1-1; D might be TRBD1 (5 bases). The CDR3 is CASSSGGGEAFF. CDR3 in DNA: TGTGCCAGCAGTTCGGGCGGGGGGGAAGCTTTCTTT.